This entry lists 30 T cell receptor beta chains sequenced from one sample in a study of long-term antiretroviral therapy in people with HIV. This was the immunoSEQ v3.0 assay at survey level. Sequencing was performed with immunoSEQ multiplex PCR; in TCRdb, only in-frame clones are kept and a portion is missing. Among tens of thousands of clones, roughly 96% were seen once, and the ten largest hold 6.5% to 10%. The material was unsorted PBMCs, obtained more than 6 years after starting antiretroviral therapy. Receptor source: a man younger than 45 with HIV.

The rearrangement joins TRBV7-9 to TRBJ1-5, with a tentative D call TRBD1 (6 bases). This CDR3 has 12 amino acids. Germline lookup yields CDR1 SEHNR and CDR2 FQNEAQ (reference sequence). V lost 5 bases, J lost 5 bases, and 7 bases lay in between. CDR3 bases: TGTGCCAGCAGCCCAGGGGATCAGCCCCAGCATTTT. Its protein is CASSPGDQPQHF. The variable domain in full, with the rest retrieved from reference TRBV7-9 and TRBJ1-5, is DTGVSQNPRHKITKRGQNVTFRCDPISEHNRLYWYRQTLGQGPEFLTYFQNEAQLEKSRLLSDRFSAERPKGSFSTLEIQRTEQGDSAMYLCASSPGDQPQHFGDGTRLSIL.

The chain has TRBV10-1 and TRBJ2-7, with D uncertain. V lost 4 bases and J lost 2, with 12 bases in between. The germline V gene has CDR1 WNHNN and CDR2 SYGVQD (reference sequence). The CDR3 has 14 residues. The CDR3 loop reads CASSGETGAYEQYF. CDR3 nucleotide sequence: TGCGCCAGCAGTGGGGAAACTGGGGCCTACGAGCAGTACTTC.

In DNA form, the CDR3 reads TGTGCCAGCAACCGGCGGGGGGCCATAGAGACCCAGTACTTC. This encodes CASNRRGAIETQYF. The V call is TRBV6-5, the J call TRBJ2-5, with 8 bases lining up with TRBD2. The CDR3 is 14 amino acids. Germline lookup yields CDR1 MNHEY and CDR2 SVGAGI. Trimming took 7 bases from V and 4 from J; bases not matched to a gene: 8.

The genes are TRBV7-2 and TRBJ1-6; D ambiguous. This CDR3 is built from 14 residues. V was clipped by 3 bases and J by 4 bases, with 7 bases between them. The germline V gene has CDR1 SGHTA and CDR2 FQGNSA. The CDR3 protein is CASSFEVYNSPLHF. The CDR3 bases are TGTGCCAGCAGCTTTGAGGTTTATAATTCACCCCTCCACTTT.

The V gene is TRBV19, the J gene TRBJ2-6, with D uncertain. The CDR3 is made up of 15 amino acids. CDR1 is LNHDA, CDR2 SQIVND, per germline (reference sequence). V lost 4 bases and J lost 0, with 7 bases in between. The CDR3 region has the DNA TGTGCCAGTAGTACTCAGATCTCTGGGGCCAACGTCCTGACTTTC. Encoded protein: CASSTQISGANVLTF.

The chain uses TRBV15 and TRBJ2-7, with TRBD2 matching 9 bases. Losses at the gene ends were 6 bases for V and 2 bases for J; bases not matched to a gene: 8. The CDR3 runs to 15 residues. The germline CDR1 and CDR2 sequences are LNHNV and YYDKDF (reference sequence). The CDR3 DNA is TGTGCCACCAGAGTGGGGGCTAGCGGGACCTACGAGCAGTACTTC. This codes for CATRVGASGTYEQYF.

The rearrangement uses TRBV19 and TRBJ2-1; 8 bases are shared with TRBD1. Looked up from germline, CDR1 is LNHDA and CDR2 is SQIVND (reference sequence). V trimming: 4 bases; J trimming: 3 bases; junction bases outside the gene matches: 5. This CDR3 contains 15 residues. CDR3 nucleotides: TGTGCCAGTAGTAAAGGACAGGGATTCTACAATGAGCAGTTCTTC. It yields the protein CASSKGQGFYNEQFF.

This chain links TRBV5-1 with TRBJ2-1; possibly TRBD1 for D (5 bases). Germline V lookup: CDR1 SGHRS, CDR2 YFSETQ. The V end lost 5 bases, the J end lost 1 base, and 13 bases lay between the germline ends. The CDR3 extends over 15 amino acids. This CDR3 reads CASRQAIGSYNEQFF. As DNA, the CDR3 is TGCGCCAGCAGACAGGCTATAGGATCCTACAATGAGCAGTTCTTC.

The chain combines TRBV27 with TRBJ2-7; 8 bases are shared with TRBD2. From germline, CDR1 is MNHEY and CDR2 SMNVEV (reference sequence). CDR3 length equals 11 residues. The V gene end was trimmed by 8 bases and the J gene end by 5 bases; junction bases not matched to a gene: 2. The DNA of the CDR3 is TGTGCCAGCGGACTAGCCCACGAGCAGTACTTC. This codes for CASGLAHEQYF.

The count of this clone is one. This chain links TRBV29-1 with TRBJ2-7; a possible D gene is TRBD2 (6 bases). Deletions cut 5 bases from V and 0 bases from J, with 14 bases between. Germline lookup yields CDR1 SQVTM and CDR2 ANQGSEA. The CDR3 has 14 amino acids. CDR3 DNA: TGCAGCGTTTTGGAGGGGAAAAGCTCCTACGAGCAGTACTTC. The encoded protein is CSVLEGKSSYEQYF.

Comment on this clone: Other DNA sequences within the sample encode an identical CDR3. The chain joins TRBV30 to TRBJ1-4; D call uncertain. Trimming pared 1 base from V and 0 bases from J, leaving 0 bases between. This CDR3 spans 12 amino acids. The germline gives CDR1 GTSNPN, CDR2 SVGIG (reference sequence). CDR3 sequence reads: CAWSATNEKLFF. In nucleotides, the CDR3 is TGTGCCTGGAGTGCAACTAATGAAAAACTGTTTTTT.

This clone is a singleton in its sample. This chain links TRBV7-9 with TRBJ2-5; 11 bases map to TRBD1. This CDR3 spans 15 amino acids. J gave up 5 bases and V 4 bases, and 6 bases lay outside the gene matches. Germline V gene sequence: CDR1 SEHNR, CDR2 FQNEAQ (reference sequence). The CDR3, as DNA: TGTGCCAGCAGCTCCGGGACAGGGGGTCGTGAGACCCAGTACTTC. The encoded protein is CASSSGTGGRETQYF.

The chain carries TRBV2 and TRBJ1-3; D gene unclear. V lost 5 bases to trimming and J lost 0 bases, with 11 bases between them. Germline V gene lookup returns CDR1 SNHLY and CDR2 FYNNEI. CDR3 length equals 15 residues. In DNA form, the CDR3 reads TGTGCCAGCAGTCGTCCCGCCAACTCTGGAAACACCATATATTTT. Its protein product is CASSRPANSGNTIYF.

The V and J genes are TRBV7-9 and TRBJ2-1; 10 positions match TRBD2. The CDR3 loop spans 18 amino acids. Germline values: CDR1 SEHNR, CDR2 FQNEAQ (reference sequence). V shed 4 bases and J 8 bases; nucleotides not matched to a gene: 17. The CDR3 here is CASSSPPGSGGFSDEQFF. DNA of the CDR3: TGTGCCAGCAGCTCTCCCCCGGGTAGCGGGGGGTTTAGCGATGAGCAGTTCTTC.

The rearrangement uses TRBV18 and TRBJ2-5, with 8 bases that match TRBD2. Germline V gene lookup returns CDR1 KGHSH and CDR2 LQKENI. The CDR3 covers 16 residues. Trimming at V came to 6 bases and at J to 5 bases, leaving 14 bases not matched to a gene. The CDR3 DNA is TGTGCCAGCTCCCCTCTTGAGGCGGGGGGCCACGAGACCCAGTACTTC. Translation: CASSPLEAGGHETQYF.

The CDR3 sequence: CASSDPWGKRSGYTF. CDR3 sequence (DNA): TGTGCCAGCAGTGACCCCTGGGGAAAAAGGAGTGGCTACACCTTC. The J gene is TRBJ1-2, the V gene TRBV6-1; D unclear. CDR1 MNHNS and CDR2 SASEGT come from the germline V gene. This CDR3 is 15 amino acids long. The V gene lost 3 bases and the J gene lost 7 bases, with 18 bases spanning the gap.

V usage is TRBV9 and J usage is TRBJ2-1, with a weak D call TRBD2 (6 bases). Germline V CDR1 and CDR2: SGDLS, YYNGEE. V gave up 2 bases and J gave up 0 bases, with 18 bases separating them. CDR3 size: 18 residues. The CDR3 loop reads CASSVGRESYSSYNEQFF. The CDR3 bases are TGTGCCAGCAGCGTCGGTCGGGAGTCTTACAGCTCCTACAATGAGCAGTTCTTC.

The chain uses TRBV10-1 and TRBJ2-1; 8 bases are shared with TRBD1. Germline loops: CDR1 WNHNN, CDR2 SYGVQD (reference sequence). The CDR3 covers 12 residues. With V trimmed by 6 bases and J by 5 bases, 0 bases remained unmatched. CDR3 residues: CASRGQDNEQFF. The CDR3 DNA is TGCGCCAGCAGGGGACAGGACAATGAGCAGTTCTTC.

The V gene is TRBV4-3, the J gene TRBJ2-7; D is perhaps TRBD2 (6 bases). Trimming removed 1 base at V and 0 bases at J, with 16 bases between. The V gene's germline CDR1 is LGHNA and CDR2 YSLEER. The CDR3 consists of 17 residues. CDR3: CASSQVTAGTYSYEQYF. Here the CDR3 DNA reads TGCGCCAGCAGCCAAGTCACAGCCGGGACTTACTCCTACGAGCAGTACTTC.

This clone was observed once. CDR3: CASSPGSSYNSPLHF. CDR3 sequence (DNA): TGTGCCAGCAGTCCAGGGAGCTCCTATAATTCACCCCTCCACTTT. The V gene is TRBV2, the J gene TRBJ1-6, with a possible D match to TRBD1 (5 bases). Germline CDR1 reads SNHLY; CDR2 reads FYNNEI. The V and J ends lost 5 bases and 0 bases respectively, with 8 bases between them. This CDR3 is 15 amino acids long.

The chain links TRBV5-1 to TRBJ2-5; TRBD1 agrees at 8 bases. The CDR3 spans 16 residues. Germline-derived CDR1 and CDR2 are SGHRS and YFSETQ. Trimming removed 4 bases from V and 2 bases from J; junction bases left unmatched: 10. The CDR3 nucleotides are TGCGCCAGCAGCCCCCGAACATGGACAGGGCAAGAGACCCAGTACTTC. Its protein is CASSPRTWTGQETQYF.

The chain recombines TRBV18 with TRBJ2-7, with 9 positions matching TRBD1. CDR1 is KGHSH and CDR2 is LQKENI in the germline V gene. The V and J ends lost 4 bases and 4 bases, in that order; junction bases with no gene match: 5. The CDR3 contains 14 residues. CDR3 sequence: CASSHTGQGYEQYF. Here the CDR3 DNA reads TGTGCCAGCTCACATACGGGACAGGGTTACGAGCAGTACTTC.

The chain links TRBV15 to TRBJ1-2; the D is unclear. In germline, CDR1 is LNHNV, CDR2 YYDKDF (reference sequence). V dropped 2 bases and J dropped 1 base, with 17 bases sitting between them. The CDR3 extends over 17 amino acids. This chain's CDR3 is CATSRPPRTDDNYGYTF. The CDR3 bases are TGTGCCACCAGCAGACCCCCCCGGACGGACGATAACTATGGCTACACCTTC.

The chain has TRBV7-9 and TRBJ1-2; a weak D match, TRBD1 (6 bases). From germline, CDR1 is SEHNR and CDR2 FQNEAQ (reference sequence). Trimming left V 1 base short and J 7 bases short, with 16 bases between. The CDR3 spans 15 residues. CDR3 loop: CASSLEAPGAVGYTF. As DNA, the CDR3 is TGTGCCAGCAGCTTAGAGGCGCCAGGGGCCGTTGGCTACACCTTC.

The gene calls are TRBV9 and TRBJ2-5; the D call may be TRBD1 or TRBD2 (6 bases each). CDR1 and CDR2 from the germline V gene are SGDLS and YYNGEE. The CDR3 has 16 amino acids. V lost 2 bases, J lost 4 bases, and 18 bases lay in between. The CDR3 reads CASSVAGRSGAETQYF. The DNA of the CDR3 is TGTGCCAGCAGCGTCGCGGGGCGATCGGGGGCAGAGACCCAGTACTTC. Variable domain in full (rest from reference TRBV9 and TRBJ2-5): DSGVTQTPKHLITATGQRVTLRCSPRSGDLSVYWYQQSLDQGLQFLIQYYNGEERAKGNILERFSAQQFPDLHSELNLSSLELGDSALYFCASSVAGRSGAETQYFGPGTRLLVL.

This clone showed up just once. The chain employs TRBV4-2 and TRBJ2-1; D gene uncertain. V was clipped by 0 bases and J by 8 bases, with 5 bases between them. From germline, CDR1 is LGHNA and CDR2 YNFKEQ. This CDR3 is 12 amino acids long. This chain's CDR3 is CASSQERDEQFF. The CDR3 DNA reads TGTGCCAGCAGCCAAGAAAGAGATGAGCAGTTCTTC.

For this clone: The junction and the germline gene differ at one end; a read error may be behind it. Other DNA sequences from this sample encode an identical CDR3 as well. The rearrangement links TRBV7-3 to TRBJ1-1, with TRBD1 as a possible D gene (5 bases). Germline V gives CDR1 SGHTA, CDR2 FQGTGA. The CDR3 spans 15 residues. CDR3 nucleotides: TGCGCCAGCAGCCAGGGTGGACCTTCGAACACTGAAGCTTTCTTT. Protein sequence: CASSQGGPSNTEAFF.

A remark on this clone: The same CDR3 also results from other DNA sequences found in this sample. The rearrangement joins TRBV4-1 to TRBJ1-1; D not resolved. The germline gives CDR1 MGHRA, CDR2 YSYEKL. The CDR3 consists of 15 residues. Trimming took 1 base from V and 1 from J, leaving 10 bases between them. For the CDR3, the DNA is TGCGCCAGCAGCCAAGGGGGTCCGGCGAACACTGAAGCTTTCTTT. Its translation is CASSQGGPANTEAFF.

The V gene is TRBV7-9, the J gene TRBJ2-3, with D maybe TRBD2 (6 bases). Germline V gives CDR1 SEHNR, CDR2 FQNEAQ (reference sequence). V lost 8 bases and J 2 bases, leaving 20 bases between the germline ends. The CDR3 sequence is 16 residues long. The DNA of the CDR3 is TGTGCCAGCTACCCCCCCGGGGGACCTTCCACAGATACGCAGTATTTT. This codes for CASYPPGGPSTDTQYF.

The V gene is TRBV5-6, the J gene TRBJ1-3, with 9 nucleotides matching TRBD1. Per germline, CDR1 SGHDT and CDR2 YYEEEE. Germline trimming cut 4 bases from V and 1 base from J; bases unmatched to any gene: 6. The CDR3 loop spans 16 amino acids. For the CDR3, the DNA is TGTGCCAGCAGCCCATTGACAGGGGGATCTGGAAACACCATATATTTT. It yields the protein CASSPLTGGSGNTIYF.